This T cell receptor (beta chain) was documented in a study of blood T cells in healthy people across ages. Study results and caveats: Relative to aged donors, long-lived donors carried more naive CD4+ cells and displayed higher diversity. Measured against age, TCR beta diversity per million T cells decreased in a roughly linear manner.

Healthy Russian Caucasian donors spanned ages roughly 6 to 100 years. Primed by a sample-barcoded 5' primer and a J-beta primer mix, a second PCR proceeded for roughly 6 to 12 cycles. TCRdb fed the 5' RACE reads into MiXCR, producing one record per CDR3 protein. The sample has about 570,000 distinct CDR3 sequences, approximately 25% seen once. After removal of 5 bases from V and 5 bases from J, the junction contained 10 bases not matched to a gene. This CDR3 is 15 amino acids long. Germline CDR1 and CDR2: SEHNR and FQNEAQ (reference sequence). Details on this clonotype: No antigen is known for it.

This rearrangement joins TRBV7-9 to TRBJ2-7; 9 nucleotides align to TRBD2. This TCR was recovered from a woman in her seventies in good health. The sample comprised blood. The CDR3 nucleotides read TGTGCCAGCAGCCTATTTAGCCTAGCGGGGCACGAGCAGTACTTC. As protein: CASSLFSLAGHEQYF.